The T cell receptor (beta chain) under discussion was sequenced for a study of T cell responses to AZD1222 COVID-19 vaccine. Study results and limitations: Unmutated variant regions reportedly attract nearly half of all spike-specific TCRs.

In the case of this clone: What it binds is unknown.

TCRdb's copy holds only in-frame clones and misses some; the assay was immunoSEQ multiplex PCR. The sample records approximately 80,000 clones, over 75% being singletons. Germline V lookup: CDR1 SGHDT, CDR2 YYEEEE. The CDR3 length is 14 residues. With 4 bases removed from V and 1 base from J, the gap between germline ends came to 9 bases. The rearrangement links TRBV5-6 to TRBJ1-5; no definite D call. The clonotype comes from an adult in good health. The sample here was peripheral blood, taken on day 0 of AZD1222 vaccination. The CDR3 reads CASSPLGSNQPQHF. Written as DNA, the CDR3 is TGTGCCAGCAGCCCCTTAGGGAGCAATCAGCCCCAGCATTTT.